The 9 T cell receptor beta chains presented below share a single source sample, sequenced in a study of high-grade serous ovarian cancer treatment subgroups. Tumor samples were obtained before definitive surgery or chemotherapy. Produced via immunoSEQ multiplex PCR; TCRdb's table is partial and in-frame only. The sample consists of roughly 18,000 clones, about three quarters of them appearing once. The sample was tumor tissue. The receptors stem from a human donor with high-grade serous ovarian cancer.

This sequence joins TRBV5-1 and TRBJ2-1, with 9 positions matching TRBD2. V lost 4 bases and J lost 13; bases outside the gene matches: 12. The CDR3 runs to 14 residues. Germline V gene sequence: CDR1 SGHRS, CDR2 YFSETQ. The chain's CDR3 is CASSAPGTSIFQFF. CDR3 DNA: TGCGCCAGCAGCGCCCCCGGGACTAGCATATTCCAGTTCTTC.

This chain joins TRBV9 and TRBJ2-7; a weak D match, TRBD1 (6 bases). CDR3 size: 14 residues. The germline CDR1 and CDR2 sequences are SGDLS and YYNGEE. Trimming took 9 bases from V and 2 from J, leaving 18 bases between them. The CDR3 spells CANRTSDSPYEQYF. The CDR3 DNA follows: TGTGCCAACCGGACCTCGGACAGTCCCTACGAGCAGTACTTC.

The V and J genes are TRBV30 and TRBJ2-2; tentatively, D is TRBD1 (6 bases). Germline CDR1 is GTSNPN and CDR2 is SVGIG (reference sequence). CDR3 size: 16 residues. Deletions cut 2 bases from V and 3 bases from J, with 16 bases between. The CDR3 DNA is TGTGCCTGGAGTCCGGGGTCACAGGGAGACACCGGGGAGCTGTTTTTT. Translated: CAWSPGSQGDTGELFF.

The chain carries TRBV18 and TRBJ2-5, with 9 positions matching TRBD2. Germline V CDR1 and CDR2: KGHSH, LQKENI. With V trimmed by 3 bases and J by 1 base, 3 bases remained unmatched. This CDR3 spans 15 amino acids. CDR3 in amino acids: CASSPQREVQETQYF. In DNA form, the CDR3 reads TGTGCCAGCTCACCTCAGCGGGAGGTCCAAGAGACCCAGTACTTC. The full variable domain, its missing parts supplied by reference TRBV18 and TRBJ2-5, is NAGVMQNPRHLVRRRGQEARLRCSPMKGHSHVYWYRQLPEEGLKFMVYLQKENIIDESGMPKERFSAEFPKEGPSILRIQQVVRGDSAAYFCASSPQREVQETQYFGPGTRLLVL.

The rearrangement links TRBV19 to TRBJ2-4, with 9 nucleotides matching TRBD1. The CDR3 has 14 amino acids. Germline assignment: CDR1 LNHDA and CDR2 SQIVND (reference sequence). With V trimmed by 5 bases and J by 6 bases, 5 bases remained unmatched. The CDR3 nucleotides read TGTGCCAGTAGTCCCCGACAGGGGGTAAACATTCAGTACTTC. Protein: CASSPRQGVNIQYF.

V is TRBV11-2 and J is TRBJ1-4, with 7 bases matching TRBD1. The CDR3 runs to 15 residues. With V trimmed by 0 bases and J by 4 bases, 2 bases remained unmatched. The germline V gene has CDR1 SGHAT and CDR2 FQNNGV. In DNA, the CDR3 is TGTGCCAGCAGCTTAGAGGCAGGGGGTAATGAAAAACTGTTTTTT. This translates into CASSLEAGGNEKLFF.

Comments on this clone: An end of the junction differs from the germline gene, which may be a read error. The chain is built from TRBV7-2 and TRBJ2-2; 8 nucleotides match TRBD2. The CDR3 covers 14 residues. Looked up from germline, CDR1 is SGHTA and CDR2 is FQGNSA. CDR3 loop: CASSLAGPSGELFF. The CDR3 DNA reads TGTGCCAGCAGCCTAGCGGGCCCCAGCGGGGAGCTGTTTTTT.

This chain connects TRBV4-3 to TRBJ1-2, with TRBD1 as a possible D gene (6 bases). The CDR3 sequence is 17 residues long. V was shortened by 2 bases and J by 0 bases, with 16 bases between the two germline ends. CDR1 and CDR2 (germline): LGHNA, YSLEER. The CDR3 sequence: CASSQPRGGGANYGYTF. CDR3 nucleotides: TGCGCCAGCAGCCAACCCCGGGGAGGGGGAGCTAACTATGGCTACACCTTC.

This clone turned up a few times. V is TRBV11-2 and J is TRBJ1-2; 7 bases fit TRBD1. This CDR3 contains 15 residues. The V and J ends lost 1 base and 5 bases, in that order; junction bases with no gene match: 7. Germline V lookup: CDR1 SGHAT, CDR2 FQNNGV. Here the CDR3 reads CASSLGPDREYGYTF. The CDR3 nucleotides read TGTGCCAGCAGCTTAGGCCCCGACAGGGAGTATGGCTACACCTTC. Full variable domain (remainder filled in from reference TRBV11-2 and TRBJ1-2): EAGVAQSPRYKIIEKRQSVAFWCNPISGHATLYWYQQILGQGPKLLIQFQNNGVVDDSQLPKDRFSAERLKGVDSTLKIQPAKLEDSAVYLCASSLGPDREYGYTFGSGTRLTVV.